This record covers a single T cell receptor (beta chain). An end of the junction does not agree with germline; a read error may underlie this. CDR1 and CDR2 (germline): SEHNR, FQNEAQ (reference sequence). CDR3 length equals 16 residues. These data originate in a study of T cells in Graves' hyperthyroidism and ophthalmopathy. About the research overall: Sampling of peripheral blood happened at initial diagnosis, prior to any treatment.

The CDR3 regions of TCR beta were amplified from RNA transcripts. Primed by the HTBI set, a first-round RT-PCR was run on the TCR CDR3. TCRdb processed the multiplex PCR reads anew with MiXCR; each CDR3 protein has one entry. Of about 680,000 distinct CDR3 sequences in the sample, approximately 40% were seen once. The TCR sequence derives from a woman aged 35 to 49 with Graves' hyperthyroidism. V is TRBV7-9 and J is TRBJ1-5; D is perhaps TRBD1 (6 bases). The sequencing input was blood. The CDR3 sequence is CASSVAGEEGNQPQHF. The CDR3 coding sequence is TGTGCCAGCAGCGTAGCAGGGGAAGAGGGCAATCAGCCCCAGCATTTT.